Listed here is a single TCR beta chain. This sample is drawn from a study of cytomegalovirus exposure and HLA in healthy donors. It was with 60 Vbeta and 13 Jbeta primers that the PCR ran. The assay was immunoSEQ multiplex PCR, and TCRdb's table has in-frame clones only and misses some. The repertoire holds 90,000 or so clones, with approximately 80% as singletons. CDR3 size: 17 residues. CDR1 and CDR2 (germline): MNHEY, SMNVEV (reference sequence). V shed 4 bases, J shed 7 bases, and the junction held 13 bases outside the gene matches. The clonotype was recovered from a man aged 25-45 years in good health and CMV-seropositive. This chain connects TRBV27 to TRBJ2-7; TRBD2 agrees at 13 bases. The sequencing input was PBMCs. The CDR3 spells CASSSGGVLAGGREQYF. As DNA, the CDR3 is TGTGCCAGCAGTTCTGGGGGGGTACTAGCGGGAGGGCGGGAGCAGTACTTC.